The present T cell receptor beta chain was sequenced within a study of brain metastases from non-small cell lung cancer. Germline lookup yields CDR1 SGDLS and CDR2 YYNGEE. V was clipped by 3 bases and J by 8 bases; unmatched bases: 3. The CDR3 has 12 residues. Measured with immunoSEQ multiplex PCR; TCRdb has only the in-frame clones, and not every one. The sample gives 13,000 to 15,000 clones, about 80% of which show up once; roughly 7.5% is in the top ten. The specimen was primary lung tumor tissue. This TCR was sampled from a donor at least 40 years old with non-small cell lung cancer. The chain is built from TRBV9 and TRBJ1-1; 8 bases are a match to TRBD1. CDR3 sequence (DNA): TGTGCCAGCAGCGCCCGGACAGGGGAAGCTTTCTTT. It specifies CASSARTGEAFF.